This TCR beta chain is from a study of CD8 T cells in Susac syndrome. Study-level information: When blood was drawn, the patients with Susac syndrome were therapy-naive, on corticosteroids, or on intravenous immunoglobulin alone.

A quantity of roughly 0.5 to 1 ug RNA underwent reverse transcription using random hexamers. TCRdb fed the immunoSEQ multiplex PCR reads into MiXCR, producing one record per CDR3 protein. Among around 95,000 distinct CDR3 sequences listed, 95% were seen once. V lost 3 bases, J lost 1 base, and 9 bases lay in between. The CDR3 is 15 residues long. Germline assignment: CDR1 MGHDK and CDR2 SYGVNS. The V call is TRBV25-1, the J call TRBJ2-2; no firm D call. The sequence was collected from a human donor with Susac syndrome. Sequenced sample: CD8+ T cells from PBMCs. DNA for the CDR3: TGTGCCAGCAGTGACTTCCCCCAGAACACCGGGGAGCTGTTTTTT. This sequence encodes CASSDFPQNTGELFF.